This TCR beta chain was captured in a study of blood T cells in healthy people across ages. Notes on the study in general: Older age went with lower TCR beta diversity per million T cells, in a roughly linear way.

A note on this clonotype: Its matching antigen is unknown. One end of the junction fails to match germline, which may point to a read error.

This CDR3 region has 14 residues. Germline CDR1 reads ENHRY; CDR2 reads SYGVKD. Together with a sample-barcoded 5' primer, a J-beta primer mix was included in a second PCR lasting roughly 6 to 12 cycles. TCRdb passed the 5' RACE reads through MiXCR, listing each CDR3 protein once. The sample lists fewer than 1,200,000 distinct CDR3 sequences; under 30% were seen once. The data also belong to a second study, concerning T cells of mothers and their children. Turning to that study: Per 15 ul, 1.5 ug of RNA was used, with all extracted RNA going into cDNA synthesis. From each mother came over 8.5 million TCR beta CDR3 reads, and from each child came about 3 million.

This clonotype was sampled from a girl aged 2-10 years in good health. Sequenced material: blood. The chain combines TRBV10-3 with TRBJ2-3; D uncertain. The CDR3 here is CAISEPVVADTQYF. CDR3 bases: TGTGCCATCAGTGAGCCGGTCGTGGCAGATACACAGTATTTT.